This TCR beta chain emerged from a study of T cell repertoires in cytomegalovirus infection. Whole-study results and caveats: The response measured ex vivo was dominated by TCR beta clonotypes (HLA-C-restricted and CMV-specific).

Between the trimmed V and J ends, which lost 1 base and 5 bases, there was a span of 16 bases. The CDR3 extends over 16 amino acids. Germline V gene lookup returns CDR1 SGHRS and CDR2 YFSETQ. TCRdb recomputed calls from the reads with MiXCR, one row per CDR3 protein. Among approximately 300,000 distinct CDR3 sequences listed, under 35% were seen once. As concerns this clonotype: What it binds is not known.

The sample consisted of cultured PBMCs, taken from culture after CMV antigen stimulation. The receptor was derived from a human donor in good health (CMV status not recorded). Some clones in this sample may be carry-over from other donors' samples. The V call is TRBV5-1, the J call TRBJ2-1, with TRBD1 as a possible D gene (5 bases). CDR3 loop: CASSLSSRVVNNEQFF. The CDR3 nucleotides are TGCGCCAGCAGCTTGAGTAGCAGGGTCGTTAACAATGAGCAGTTCTTC.